This T cell receptor (beta chain) was sequenced for a study of shared clonotypes between healthy human individuals. Whole-study context: The donor group consisted of two women and three men, aged 18 to 49. Donors had three CD4 naive, three CD4 memory, two CD8 naive and one CD8 memory plate apiece. Study outcomes and limitations: The study's rarefaction showed incomplete sorted-subset sequencing despite large depth. It was observed that around 5% of naive CD4 clonotypes were shared across several donors.

This CDR3 spans 15 amino acids. Germline loops: CDR1 SEHNR, CDR2 FQNEAQ (reference sequence). In the case of this clone: Its target is unknown.

Terminally differentiated effector memory CD45RA+ cells were excluded from the naive CD8 cells, which were CD45RO-negative and positively selected for CCR7. Sequencing was performed with immunoSEQ multiplex PCR; in TCRdb, only in-frame clones are kept and a portion is missing. The table includes about 590,000 clones, nearly 97% detected once. This clonotype originated in a woman aged 25-40 years in good health. The sequenced sample was naive CD8+ T cells sorted from blood. The rearrangement joins TRBV7-9 to TRBJ2-5; 9 bases match TRBD2. The better agreement between TRBJ2-7 and the DNA end casts doubt on the J call. In nucleotides, the CDR3 is TGTGCCAGCAGCTTAGTAGTAGCGGGAGACTACGAGCAGTACTTC. Translation: CASSLVVAGDYEQYF.